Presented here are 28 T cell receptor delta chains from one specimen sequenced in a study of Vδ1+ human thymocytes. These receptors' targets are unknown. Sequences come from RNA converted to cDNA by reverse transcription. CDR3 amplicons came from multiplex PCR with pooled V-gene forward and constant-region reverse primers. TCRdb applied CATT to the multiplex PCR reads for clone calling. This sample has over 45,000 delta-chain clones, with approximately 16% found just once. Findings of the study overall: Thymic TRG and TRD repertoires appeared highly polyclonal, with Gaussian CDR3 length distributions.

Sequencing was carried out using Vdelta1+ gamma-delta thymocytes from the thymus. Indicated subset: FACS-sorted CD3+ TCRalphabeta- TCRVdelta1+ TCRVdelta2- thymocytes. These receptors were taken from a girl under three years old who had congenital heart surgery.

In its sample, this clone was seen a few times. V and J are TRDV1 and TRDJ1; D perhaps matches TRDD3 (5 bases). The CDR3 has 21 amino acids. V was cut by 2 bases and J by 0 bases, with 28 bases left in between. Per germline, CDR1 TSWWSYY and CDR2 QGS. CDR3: CALGESSLISRYGENTDKLIF. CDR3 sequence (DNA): TGTGCTCTTGGGGAATCGAGTTTAATCTCCCGCTATGGGGAGAACACCGATAAACTCATCTTT.

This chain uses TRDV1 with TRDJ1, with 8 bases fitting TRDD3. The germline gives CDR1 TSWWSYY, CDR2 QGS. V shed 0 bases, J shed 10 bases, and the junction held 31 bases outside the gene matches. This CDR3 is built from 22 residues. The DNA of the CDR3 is TGTGCTCTTGGGGAACTCCATCATGGGGTAGGTGGGGATACAACGGAAGAAGACGGACTCATCTTT. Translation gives CALGELHHGVGGDTTEEDGLIF.

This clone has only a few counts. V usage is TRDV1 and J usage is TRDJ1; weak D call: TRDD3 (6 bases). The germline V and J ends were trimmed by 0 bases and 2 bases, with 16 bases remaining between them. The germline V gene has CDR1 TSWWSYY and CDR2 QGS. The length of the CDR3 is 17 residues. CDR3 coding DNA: TGTGCTCTTGGGGAACTTCCCTGTGGGGGGCCTACCGATAAACTCATCTTT. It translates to CALGELPCGGPTDKLIF.

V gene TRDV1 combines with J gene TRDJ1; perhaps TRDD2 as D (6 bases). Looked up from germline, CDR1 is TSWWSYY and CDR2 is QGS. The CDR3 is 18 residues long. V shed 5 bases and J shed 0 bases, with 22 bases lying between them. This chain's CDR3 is CALGIPSYGPTYTDKLIF. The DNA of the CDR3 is TGTGCTCTTGGGATCCCCTCCTACGGCCCAACATACACCGATAAACTCATCTTT.

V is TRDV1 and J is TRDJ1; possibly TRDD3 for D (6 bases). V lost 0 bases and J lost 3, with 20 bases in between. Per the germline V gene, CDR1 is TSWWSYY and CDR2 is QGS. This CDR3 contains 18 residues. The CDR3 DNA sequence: TGTGCTCTTGGGGAACTTGACCTCCCGAGGCGGGGATCCGATAAACTCATCTTT. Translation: CALGELDLPRRGSDKLIF.

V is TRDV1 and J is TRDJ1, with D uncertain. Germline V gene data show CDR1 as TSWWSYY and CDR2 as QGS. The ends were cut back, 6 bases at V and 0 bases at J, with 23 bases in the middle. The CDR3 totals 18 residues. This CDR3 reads CALGRREAVGWYTDKLIF. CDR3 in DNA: TGTGCTCTTGGCAGGCGGGAGGCCGTTGGGTGGTACACCGATAAACTCATCTTT.

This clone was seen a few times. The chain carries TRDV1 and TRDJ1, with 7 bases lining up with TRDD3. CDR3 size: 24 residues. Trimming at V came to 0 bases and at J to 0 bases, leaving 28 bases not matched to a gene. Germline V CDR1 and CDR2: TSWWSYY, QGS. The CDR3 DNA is TGTGCTCTTGGGGAACTCTCCCCCTCGCGGGATACCATAACAATAATCCGGTACACCGATAAACTCATCTTT. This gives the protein CALGELSPSRDTITIIRYTDKLIF.

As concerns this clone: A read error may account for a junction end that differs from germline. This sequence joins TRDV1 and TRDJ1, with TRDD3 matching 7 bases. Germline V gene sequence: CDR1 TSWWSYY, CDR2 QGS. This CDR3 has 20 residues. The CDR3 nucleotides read TGTGCTCTTGGGGACTCTTCCAAGGACGGGGATAAAAACTTGTCCGATAAACTCATCTTC. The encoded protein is CALGDSSKDGDKNLSDKLIF.

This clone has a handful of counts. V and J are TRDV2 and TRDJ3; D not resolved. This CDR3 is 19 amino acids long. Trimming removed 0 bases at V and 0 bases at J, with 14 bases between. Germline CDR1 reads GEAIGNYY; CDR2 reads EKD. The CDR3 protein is CACDTGWDLSSWDTRQMFF. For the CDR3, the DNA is TGTGCCTGTGACACCGGTTGGGACCTTAGCTCCTGGGACACCCGACAGATGTTTTTC.

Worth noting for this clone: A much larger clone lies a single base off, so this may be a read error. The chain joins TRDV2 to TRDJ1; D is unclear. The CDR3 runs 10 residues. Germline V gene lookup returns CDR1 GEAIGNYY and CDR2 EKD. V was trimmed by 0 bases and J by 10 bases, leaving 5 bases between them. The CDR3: CACDTSRLIF. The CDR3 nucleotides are TGTGCCTGTGACACCTCTAGACTCATCTTT.

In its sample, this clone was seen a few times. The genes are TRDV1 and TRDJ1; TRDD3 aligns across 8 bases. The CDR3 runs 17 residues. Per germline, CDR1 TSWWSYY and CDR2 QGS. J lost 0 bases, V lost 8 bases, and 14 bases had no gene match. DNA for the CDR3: TGTGCTCTTAACAAAACGGGGGCACTGGGGGACACCGATAAACTCATCTTT. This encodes CALNKTGALGDTDKLIF.

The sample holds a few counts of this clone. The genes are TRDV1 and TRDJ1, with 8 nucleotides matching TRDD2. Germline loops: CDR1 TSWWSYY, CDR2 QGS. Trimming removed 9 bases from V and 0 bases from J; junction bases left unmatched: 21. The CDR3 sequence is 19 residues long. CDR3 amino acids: CALYRLPSYGPGYTDKLIF. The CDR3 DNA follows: TGTGCTCTCTATAGATTGCCTTCCTATGGGCCGGGCTACACCGATAAACTCATCTTT.

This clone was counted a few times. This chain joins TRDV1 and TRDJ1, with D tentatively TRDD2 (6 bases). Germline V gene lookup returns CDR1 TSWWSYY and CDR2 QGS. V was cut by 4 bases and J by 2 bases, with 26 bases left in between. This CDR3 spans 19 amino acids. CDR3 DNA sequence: TGTGCTCTTGGGGCTACTAACTCCTACTCCTACTGTTGTACCGATAAACTCATCTTT. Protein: CALGATNSYSYCCTDKLIF.

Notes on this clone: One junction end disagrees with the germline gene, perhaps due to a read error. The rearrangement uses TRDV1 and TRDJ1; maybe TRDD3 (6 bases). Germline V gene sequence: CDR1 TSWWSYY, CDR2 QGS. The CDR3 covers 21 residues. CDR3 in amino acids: CALGELPLRSSGWGSTDKLIF. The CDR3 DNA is TGTGCTCTTGGAGAACTCCCCTTACGGAGTTCTGGGTGGGGATCCACCGATAAACTCATCTTT.

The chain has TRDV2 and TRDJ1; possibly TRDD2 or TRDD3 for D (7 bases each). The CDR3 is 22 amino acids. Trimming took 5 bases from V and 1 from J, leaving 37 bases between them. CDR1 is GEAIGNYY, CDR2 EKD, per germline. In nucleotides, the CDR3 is TGTGCCTGTGTCCCCCGCTGCTTCCTATTGGCACTGGGGAATACCAGCACCGATAAACTCATCTTT. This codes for CACVPRCFLLALGNTSTDKLIF.

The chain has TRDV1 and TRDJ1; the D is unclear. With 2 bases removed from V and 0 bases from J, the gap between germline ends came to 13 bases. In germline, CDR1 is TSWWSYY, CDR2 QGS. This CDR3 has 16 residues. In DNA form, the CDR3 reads TGTGCTCTTGGGGAAGTATTGTACCCTTACACCGATAAACTCATCTTT. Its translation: CALGEVLYPYTDKLIF.

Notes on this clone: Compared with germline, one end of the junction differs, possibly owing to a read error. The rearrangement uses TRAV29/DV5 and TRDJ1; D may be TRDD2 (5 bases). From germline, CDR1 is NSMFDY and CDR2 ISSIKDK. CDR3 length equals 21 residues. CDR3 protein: CSVLPCSKPGKVTRGTDKLIF. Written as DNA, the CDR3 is TGCAGTGTACTTCCGTGCAGCAAGCCCGGTAAGGTTACGCGGGGCACCGATAAACTCATCTTT.

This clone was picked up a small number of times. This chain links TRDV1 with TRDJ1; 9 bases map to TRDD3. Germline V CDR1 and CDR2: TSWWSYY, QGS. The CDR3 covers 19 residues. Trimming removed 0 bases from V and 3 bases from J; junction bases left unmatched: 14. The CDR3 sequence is CALGELNPGGGYRPDKLIF. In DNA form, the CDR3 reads TGTGCTCTTGGGGAACTAAACCCCGGAGGGGGATACAGGCCCGATAAACTCATCTTT.

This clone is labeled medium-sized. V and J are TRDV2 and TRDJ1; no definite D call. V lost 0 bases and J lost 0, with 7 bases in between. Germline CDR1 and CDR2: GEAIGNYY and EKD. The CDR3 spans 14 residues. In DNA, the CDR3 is TGTGCCTGTGACACCGTCGGGTACACCGATAAACTCATCTTT. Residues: CACDTVGYTDKLIF.

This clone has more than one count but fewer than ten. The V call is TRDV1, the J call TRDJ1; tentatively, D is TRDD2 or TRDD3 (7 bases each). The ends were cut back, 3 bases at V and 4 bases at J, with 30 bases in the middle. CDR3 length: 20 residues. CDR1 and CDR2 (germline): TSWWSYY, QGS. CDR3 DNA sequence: TGTGCTCTTGGGGACCTTCTGGACATTCCTACGTGGGTGGGGGACGATAAACTCATCTTT. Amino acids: CALGDLLDIPTWVGDDKLIF.

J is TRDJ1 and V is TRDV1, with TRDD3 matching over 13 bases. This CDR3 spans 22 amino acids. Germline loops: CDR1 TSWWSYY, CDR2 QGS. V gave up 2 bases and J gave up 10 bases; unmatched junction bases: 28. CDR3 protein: CALGEIRTGGYAEVYVPSRLIF. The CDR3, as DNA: TGTGCTCTTGGGGAAATCCGTACTGGGGGATACGCCGAGGTCTATGTCCCCAGTAGACTCATCTTT.

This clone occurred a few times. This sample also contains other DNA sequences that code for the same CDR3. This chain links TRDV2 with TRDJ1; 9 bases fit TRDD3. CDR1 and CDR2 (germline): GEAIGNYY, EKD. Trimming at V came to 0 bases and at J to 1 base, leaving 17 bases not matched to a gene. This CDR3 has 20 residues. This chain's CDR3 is CACDTAAPLGEQRVTDKLIF. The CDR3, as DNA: TGTGCCTGTGACACCGCCGCCCCACTGGGGGAACAAAGGGTCACCGATAAACTCATCTTT.

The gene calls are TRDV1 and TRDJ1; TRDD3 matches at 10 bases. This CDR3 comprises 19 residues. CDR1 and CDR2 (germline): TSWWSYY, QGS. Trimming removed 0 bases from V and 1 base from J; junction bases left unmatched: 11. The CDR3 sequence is CALGELLHWGISCTDKLIF. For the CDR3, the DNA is TGTGCTCTTGGGGAACTCCTCCACTGGGGGATCTCCTGCACCGATAAACTCATCTTT.

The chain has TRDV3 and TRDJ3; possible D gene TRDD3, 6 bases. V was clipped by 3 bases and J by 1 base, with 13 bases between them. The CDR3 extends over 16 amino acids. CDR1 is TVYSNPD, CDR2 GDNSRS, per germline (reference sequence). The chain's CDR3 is CALITGTSWDTRQMFF. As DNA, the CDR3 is TGTGCCTTAATTACTGGGACATCCTGGGACACCCGACAGATGTTTTTC.

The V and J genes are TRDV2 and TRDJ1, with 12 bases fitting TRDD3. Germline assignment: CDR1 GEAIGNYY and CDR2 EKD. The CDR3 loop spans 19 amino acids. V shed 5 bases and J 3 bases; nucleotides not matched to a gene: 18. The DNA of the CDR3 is TGTGCCTGTGTGACCTATCCCATACTGGGGGATACTGTCGCCGATAAACTCATCTTT. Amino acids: CACVTYPILGDTVADKLIF.

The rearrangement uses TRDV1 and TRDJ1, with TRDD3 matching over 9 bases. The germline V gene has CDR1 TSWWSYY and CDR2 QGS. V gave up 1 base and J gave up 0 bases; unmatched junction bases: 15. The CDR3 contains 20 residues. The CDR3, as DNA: TGTGCTCTTGGGGAACAGAACGCCCCTACTGGGGGACCGTACACCGATAAACTCATCTTT. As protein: CALGEQNAPTGGPYTDKLIF.

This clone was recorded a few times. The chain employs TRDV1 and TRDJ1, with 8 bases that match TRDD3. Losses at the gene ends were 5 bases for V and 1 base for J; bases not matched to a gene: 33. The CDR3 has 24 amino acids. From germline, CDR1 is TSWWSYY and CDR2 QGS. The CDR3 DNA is TGTGCTCTTGGGTTTCCAAAGACCCTTCTACTAGTGACCTGGGGGACCTTAGCCACCGATAAACTCATCTTT. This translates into CALGFPKTLLLVTWGTLATDKLIF.

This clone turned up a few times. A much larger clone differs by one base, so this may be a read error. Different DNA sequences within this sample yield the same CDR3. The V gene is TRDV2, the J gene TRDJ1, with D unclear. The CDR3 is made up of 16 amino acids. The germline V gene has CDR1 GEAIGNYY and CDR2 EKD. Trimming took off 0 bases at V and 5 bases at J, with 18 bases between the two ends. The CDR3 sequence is CACDTGPLTKADKLIF. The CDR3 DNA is TGTGCCTGTGACACCGGCCCCCTTACTAAGGCTGATAAACTCATCTTT.